This TCR beta chain was recorded in a study of T-cell reconstitution after alpha-beta-depleted transplantation in children. Researchers prepared the TCRbeta library using unique molecular identifiers, the study reports. TCRdb used MiXCR to reprocess the PCR reads, holding one entry per CDR3 protein. The sample includes under 850,000 distinct CDR3 sequences, 10% to 15% of them seen just once. The CDR3 extends over 16 amino acids. Germline trimming cut 8 bases from V and 0 bases from J; bases unmatched to any gene: 11. Germline V gives CDR1 WSHSY, CDR2 SAAADI. The receptor was isolated from a girl aged 2-10 years with congenital amegakaryocytic thrombocytopenia, due to receive a stem cell transplant. Sequenced material: PBMCs, taken before TCRalphabeta/CD19-depleted stem cell transplant. The genes are TRBV10-2 and TRBJ2-5; 8 bases line up with TRBD2. The CDR3 bases are TGCGCCAGCCCGATACGACTAGCGCCCCACCAAGAGACCCAGTACTTC. Translated: CASPIRLAPHQETQYF.